The 31 T cell receptor beta chains below were found in one sample sequenced in a study of blood T cell repertoires in COVID-19. Data came from immunoSEQ multiplex PCR; TCRdb stores just in-frame clones and leaves some out. The sample comprises more than 400,000 clones, about 92% of which are singletons, and 0.6% rests with the top ten. The sample consisted of PBMCs or T cells enriched from blood (not recorded which). The source is a man younger than 35 who had recovered from COVID-19.

DNA for the CDR3: TGCAGCGTTGCTAGCGGGAGGGCAGAAACCGGGGAGCTGTTTTTT. Protein: CSVASGRAETGELFF. The rearrangement links TRBV29-1 to TRBJ2-2; 12 positions match TRBD2. Losses at the gene ends were 4 bases for V and 5 bases for J; bases not matched to a gene: 5. Germline CDR1 SQVTM, CDR2 ANQGSEA. The CDR3 contains 15 residues.

The chain recombines TRBV19 with TRBJ1-5; D call uncertain. CDR3 length equals 17 residues. With 4 bases removed from V and 2 bases from J, the gap between germline ends came to 18 bases. Germline V lookup: CDR1 LNHDA, CDR2 SQIVND (reference sequence). CDR3 loop: CASSTREREGGNQPQHF. The CDR3 nucleotides are TGTGCCAGTAGTACGAGGGAGCGGGAGGGAGGCAATCAGCCCCAGCATTTT.

The V gene is TRBV19, the J gene TRBJ2-1, with D perhaps TRBD1 (5 bases). This CDR3 is built from 14 residues. The ends were cut back, 1 base at V and 9 bases at J, with 13 bases in the middle. Germline loops: CDR1 LNHDA, CDR2 SQIVND (reference sequence). CDR3 DNA: TGTGCCAGTAGTATAGGCCCCAGGGTAGGTGAGCAGTTCTTC. The encoded protein is CASSIGPRVGEQFF. Full variable domain (rest looked up from reference TRBV19 and TRBJ2-1): DGGITQSPKYLFRKEGQNVTLSCEQNLNHDAMYWYRQDPGQGLRLIYYSQIVNDFQKGDIAEGYSVSREKKESFPLTVTSAQKNPTAFYLCASSIGPRVGEQFFGPGTRLTVL.

This chain uses TRBV25-1 with TRBJ2-7; 9 nucleotides line up with TRBD2. CDR1 MGHDK and CDR2 SYGVNS come from the germline V gene. This CDR3 is 14 amino acids long. V trimming: 3 bases; J trimming: 6 bases; junction bases outside the gene matches: 6. CDR3 bases: TGTGCCAGCAGTGAGGCGGGAGGGCCAGGCGAGCAGTACTTC. This sequence encodes CASSEAGGPGEQYF.

The sample holds one count of this clone. This chain links TRBV27 with TRBJ2-1; 9 bases line up with TRBD2. This CDR3 spans 14 amino acids. J gave up 1 base and V 8 bases, and 3 bases lay outside the gene matches. Germline assignment: CDR1 MNHEY and CDR2 SMNVEV (reference sequence). The CDR3: CASGSGSSYNEQFF. CDR3 nucleotides: TGTGCCAGCGGTAGCGGGAGTTCCTACAATGAGCAGTTCTTC.

This clone appeared a single time. This rearrangement joins TRBV12-3 or TRBV12-4 to TRBJ1-1, with D unresolved. The CDR3 spans 12 residues. Trimming took off 0 bases at V and 5 bases at J, with 4 bases between the two ends. CDR3: CASSLARTEAFF. CDR3 DNA sequence: TGTGCCAGCAGTTTAGCGAGAACTGAAGCTTTCTTT.

The chain couples TRBV30 to TRBJ1-6, with D possibly matching TRBD1 (6 bases). Trimming stripped 2 bases from V and 0 bases from J, with 11 bases between. The CDR3 is 16 amino acids. Looked up from germline, CDR1 is GTSNPN and CDR2 is SVGIG (reference sequence). CDR3 nucleotide sequence: TGTGCCTGGAGTTGGGGGCAAAGCTCCTATAATTCACCCCTCCACTTT. It yields the protein CAWSWGQSSYNSPLHF.

V is TRBV27 and J is TRBJ1-5; TRBD1 might be the D (6 bases). The CDR3 loop spans 15 amino acids. Per the germline V gene, CDR1 is MNHEY and CDR2 is SMNVEV (reference sequence). Trimming pared 3 bases from V and 6 bases from J, leaving 15 bases between. CDR3 bases: TGTGCCAGCAGTTTTAGGGGGGGCGGTAGTCAGCCCCAGCATTTT. It yields the protein CASSFRGGGSQPQHF.

The genes are TRBV4-1 and TRBJ1-1, with 8 bases matching TRBD1. From germline, CDR1 is MGHRA and CDR2 YSYEKL. The CDR3 is 12 residues long. Germline trimming cut 0 bases from V and 11 bases from J; bases unmatched to any gene: 2. The CDR3 spells CASSQDQGAAFF. The CDR3 bases are TGCGCCAGCAGCCAAGATCAGGGGGCGGCTTTCTTT.

V gene TRBV3-1 (or the pseudogene TRBV3-2) combines with J gene TRBJ1-5; 7 nucleotides agree with TRBD1. Germline CDR1 reads LGHDT; CDR2 reads YNNKEL (reference sequence). The CDR3 spans 15 residues. Unmatched junction bases numbered 6, after V lost 4 bases and J lost 3 bases. The CDR3 DNA is TGTGCCAGCAGCCCCACGACAGGGAACAATCAGCCCCAGCATTTT. Protein sequence: CASSPTTGNNQPQHF.

This chain links TRBV30 with TRBJ1-2, with 7 bases lining up with TRBD1. The germline CDR1 and CDR2 sequences are GTSNPN and SVGIG (reference sequence). V trimming: 0 bases; J trimming: 4 bases; junction bases outside the gene matches: 8. The length of the CDR3 is 15 residues. The CDR3 DNA is TGTGCCTGGAGTGTACGTAGGGGGCGACGCTATGGCTACACCTTC. It translates to CAWSVRRGRRYGYTF.

The chain uses TRBV28 and TRBJ1-5; 8 bases line up with TRBD1. CDR3 length equals 15 residues. Trimming took 4 bases from V and 2 from J; bases not matched to a gene: 4. Germline V gives CDR1 MDHEN, CDR2 SYDVKM. The CDR3 DNA reads as TGTGCCAGCAGTTCCCCACAGGGGGGCAATCAGCCCCAGCATTTT. Translated, it gives CASSSPQGGNQPQHF.

The chain uses TRBV6-5 and TRBJ2-7, with TRBD2 as a possible D gene (6 bases). V shed 7 bases and J shed 4 bases, with 17 bases lying between them. The CDR3 spans 14 residues. Germline V gene lookup returns CDR1 MNHEY and CDR2 SVGAGI. This CDR3 is CASKRVRDLYEQYF. The CDR3 DNA sequence: TGTGCCAGCAAGAGGGTCAGGGACTTATACGAGCAGTACTTC.

The chain combines TRBV10-2 with TRBJ2-1; 9 nucleotides agree with TRBD1. This CDR3 comprises 16 residues. Germline V CDR1 and CDR2: WSHSY, SAAADI. The ends lost 7 bases at V and 0 bases at J; junction bases unmatched: 7. CDR3: CASKGEQGASYNEQFF. For the CDR3, the DNA is TGCGCCAGCAAGGGCGAACAGGGGGCCTCCTACAATGAGCAGTTCTTC.

V usage is TRBV6-5 and J usage is TRBJ1-6, with 7 bases matching TRBD1. The germline V gene encodes CDR1 MNHEY and CDR2 SVGAGI. The CDR3 runs to 14 residues. V gave up 5 bases and J gave up 7 bases; unmatched junction bases: 5. CDR3 nucleotide sequence: TGTGCCAGCAGTCCGGGACAGAAAAATTCACCCCTCCACTTT. This gives the protein CASSPGQKNSPLHF.

The V and J genes are TRBV19 and TRBJ2-5; D not certain. Per germline, CDR1 LNHDA and CDR2 SQIVND (reference sequence). The CDR3 totals 15 residues. Between the trimmed V and J ends, which lost 0 bases and 2 bases, there was a span of 10 bases. The CDR3 DNA follows: TGTGCCAGTAGTATAGATGCAAACAGTCAAGAGACCCAGTACTTC. Amino acid sequence: CASSIDANSQETQYF.

This chain connects TRBV7-8 to TRBJ2-5, with 10 bases fitting TRBD2. The CDR3 has 16 amino acids. Looked up from germline, CDR1 is SGHVS and CDR2 is FQNEAQ. V lost 4 bases to trimming and J lost 4 bases; unmatched junction nucleotides: 9. This CDR3 reads CASSWNRAGGLETQYF. The DNA of the CDR3 is TGTGCCAGCAGCTGGAACCGAGCGGGGGGGTTAGAGACCCAGTACTTC.

The count of this clone is one. This rearrangement joins TRBV28 to TRBJ2-1; D not certain. Germline assignment: CDR1 MDHEN and CDR2 SYDVKM. The CDR3 runs 13 residues. Trimming stripped 3 bases from V and 4 bases from J, with 7 bases between. CDR3 residues: CASSFDTYNEQFF. As DNA, the CDR3 is TGTGCCAGCAGTTTCGACACGTACAATGAGCAGTTCTTC.

The V gene is TRBV28, the J gene TRBJ2-7, with a possible D match to TRBD2 (5 bases). Germline V gene data show CDR1 as MDHEN and CDR2 as SYDVKM. V was shortened by 3 bases and J by 2 bases, with 14 bases between the two germline ends. This CDR3 is built from 15 residues. The CDR3 coding sequence is TGTGCCAGCAGTTTCGCCACTAGTTTTGCCTACGAGCAGTACTTC. This encodes CASSFATSFAYEQYF.

The chain uses TRBV6-5 and TRBJ1-6; 9 bases are shared with TRBD1. V gave up 5 bases and J gave up 6 bases; unmatched junction bases: 5. CDR3 size: 15 residues. Germline V gives CDR1 MNHEY, CDR2 SVGAGI. The CDR3 protein is CASSTKDRGNSPLHF. The CDR3 nucleotides read TGTGCCAGCAGTACCAAGGACAGGGGTAATTCACCCCTCCACTTT.

The V gene is TRBV6-4, the J gene TRBJ1-2; the D is unclear. With 3 bases removed from V and 7 bases from J, the gap between germline ends came to 15 bases. The germline gives CDR1 MRHNA, CDR2 SNTAGT. The CDR3 spans 14 residues. Here the CDR3 reads CASSETRQDLGYTF. As DNA, the CDR3 is TGTGCCAGCAGTGAGACAAGACAAGACCTTGGCTACACCTTC.

The chain joins TRBV5-8 to TRBJ1-5, with D possibly TRBD1 on 5 matching bases. Trimming shortened V by 7 bases and J by 2 bases, and 13 bases separated the two germline ends. The CDR3 extends over 14 amino acids. Germline V lookup: CDR1 SGHTS, CDR2 YDEGEE. The CDR3 DNA is TGTGCCAGCGGGTATGACAGAGGCAATCAGCCCCAGCATTTT. Its translation: CASGYDRGNQPQHF.

This clone was detected once. The gene calls are TRBV5-1 and TRBJ2-7; D gene unclear. Germline V lookup: CDR1 SGHRS, CDR2 YFSETQ. This CDR3 comprises 15 residues. V was pared by 0 bases and J by 0 bases, with 10 bases between. As DNA, the CDR3 is TGCGCCAGCAGCTTGGACGGTATTTCCTCCTACGAGCAGTACTTC. It yields the protein CASSLDGISSYEQYF.

This clone came up a few times. The chain employs TRBV4-1 and TRBJ1-1; perhaps TRBD1 as D (6 bases). Trimming shortened V by 5 bases and J by 2 bases, and 9 bases separated the two germline ends. Germline-derived CDR1 and CDR2 are MGHRA and YSYEKL. CDR3 length: 13 residues. In DNA, the CDR3 is TGCGCCAGCAGCGTGGGGGCCAACACTGAAGCTTTCTTT. Translated: CASSVGANTEAFF.

The rearrangement links TRBV28 to TRBJ1-5; TRBD1 is a possible D gene (5 bases). CDR1 and CDR2 (germline): MDHEN, SYDVKM. The CDR3 covers 16 residues. V was trimmed by 5 bases and J by 2 bases, leaving 16 bases between them. This chain's CDR3 is CASSARGATGNQPQHF. CDR3 nucleotides: TGTGCCAGCAGTGCCCGCGGGGCGACTGGCAATCAGCCCCAGCATTTT.

The J gene is TRBJ1-2, the V gene TRBV6-5; D remains ambiguous. This CDR3 region has 14 residues. Germline-derived CDR1 and CDR2 are MNHEY and SVGAGI. V was clipped by 4 bases and J by 4 bases, with 13 bases between them. The CDR3: CASSWEPGTYGYTF. The CDR3 DNA is TGTGCCAGCAGTTGGGAACCGGGAACCTATGGCTACACCTTC.

This chain connects TRBV9 to TRBJ1-4, with D unresolved. The ends were cut back, 4 bases at V and 4 bases at J, with 11 bases in the middle. CDR1 is SGDLS and CDR2 is YYNGEE in the germline V gene. The CDR3 runs 14 residues. CDR3 sequence (DNA): TGTGCCAGCAGCAAGCGAGACCGTAATGAAAAACTGTTTTTT. This translates into CASSKRDRNEKLFF.

The chain joins TRBV27 to TRBJ1-6; D is undetermined. Between the trimmed V and J ends, which lost 5 bases and 0 bases, there was a span of 11 bases. Germline lookup yields CDR1 MNHEY and CDR2 SMNVEV (reference sequence). The CDR3 runs 16 residues. CDR3 in DNA: TGTGCCAGCAGTCCTGCCGGGAGCTCCTATAATTCACCCCTCCACTTT. Protein sequence: CASSPAGSSYNSPLHF.

J is TRBJ1-1 and V is TRBV4-2, with D possibly TRBD1 on 6 matching bases. V was cut by 4 bases and J by 3 bases, with 15 bases left in between. Germline CDR1 and CDR2: LGHNA and YNFKEQ. CDR3 length: 15 residues. The CDR3 nucleotides read TGTGCCAGCAGCCTTGCCGGGACAACAGACACTGAAGCTTTCTTT. It specifies CASSLAGTTDTEAFF.

This clone came up a few times. The gene calls are TRBV28 and TRBJ1-4; D is undetermined. V dropped 3 bases and J dropped 7 bases, with 21 bases sitting between them. The CDR3 has 17 amino acids. CDR1 MDHEN and CDR2 SYDVKM come from the germline V gene. The CDR3 region has the DNA TGTGCCAGCAGTTTTCCCCAGATCGGAACAACGGGTGAAAAACTGTTTTTT. It yields the protein CASSFPQIGTTGEKLFF.

A remark on this clone: At the DNA level, this CDR3 is encoded by other sequences in the same sample as well. The chain carries TRBV10-3 and TRBJ2-7, with 7 nucleotides matching TRBD1. Germline V CDR1 and CDR2: ENHRY, SYGVKD. CDR3 size: 13 residues. J was trimmed by 1 base and V by 6 bases; bases with no gene match: 3. CDR3 protein: CAISPGQSYEQYF. The CDR3 coding sequence is TGTGCCATCAGCCCGGGACAGTCCTACGAGCAGTACTTC.